Listed here are 23 T cell receptor beta chains from one sample, sequenced in a study of shared clonotypes between healthy human individuals. The method was immunoSEQ multiplex PCR; TCRdb's version includes in-frame clones alone and lacks a portion of them. Among 1.6 million or so clones listed, approximately 96% were seen once. The material sequenced was naive CD4+ T cells sorted from blood. Subset specified: CD45RA+ positively selected. The receptors come from a man between 25 and 39 years old in good health.

The chain uses TRBV5-5 and TRBJ1-5; TRBD1 aligns across 7 bases. CDR1 is SGHKS, CDR2 YYEKEE, per germline (reference sequence). V lost 4 bases to trimming and J lost 6 bases; unmatched junction nucleotides: 19. This CDR3 contains 18 residues. Here the CDR3 reads CASSDQAYRGTAGQPQHF. The CDR3 DNA sequence: TGTGCCAGCAGCGATCAAGCCTACAGGGGTACGGCGGGTCAGCCCCAGCATTTT.

The CDR3 DNA follows: TGTGCCAGTAGTTCCCCGACAGGGGGCTATGGCTACACCTTC. Translation: CASSSPTGGYGYTF. The rearrangement links TRBV19 to TRBJ1-2; 9 nucleotides agree with TRBD1. The V and J ends lost 5 bases and 4 bases, in that order; junction bases with no gene match: 5. CDR1 LNHDA and CDR2 SQIVND come from the germline V gene (reference sequence). The CDR3 contains 14 residues.

This rearrangement joins TRBV11-2 to TRBJ2-2; TRBD1 might be the D (6 bases). Germline CDR1 SGHAT, CDR2 FQNNGV. The V end was cut by 5 bases, the J end by 7 bases, with 20 bases between. The CDR3 runs to 16 residues. Written as DNA, the CDR3 is TGTGCCAGCAGCCGATCCAGGGGCATAGGTGGCGGGGAGCTGTTTTTT. Translated, it gives CASSRSRGIGGGELFF.

The chain links TRBV27 to TRBJ2-1, with 7 bases that match TRBD2. Germline-derived CDR1 and CDR2 are MNHEY and SMNVEV (reference sequence). V lost 4 bases to trimming and J lost 9 bases; unmatched junction nucleotides: 9. This CDR3 spans 14 amino acids. DNA for the CDR3: TGTGCCAGCAGTTCCCGGACTAGTACGAGTGAGCAGTTCTTC. Its translation is CASSSRTSTSEQFF.

The chain is built from TRBV29-1 and TRBJ2-1; TRBD2 aligns across 11 bases. V dropped 6 bases and J dropped 6; count of bases not matched to a gene: 10. The CDR3 spans 15 residues. Germline CDR1 SQVTM, CDR2 ANQGSEA. The CDR3 sequence is CSVTPRLAGINEQFF. The CDR3, as DNA: TGCAGCGTCACACCCAGACTAGCGGGAATCAATGAGCAGTTCTTC.

The chain has TRBV6-6 and TRBJ2-1, with unresolved D. This CDR3 is built from 13 residues. Trimming left V 2 bases short and J 4 bases short, with 6 bases between. The germline gives CDR1 MNHNY, CDR2 SVGAGI (reference sequence). CDR3 DNA sequence: TGTGCCAGCAGTTACCAATTATACAATGAGCAGTTCTTC. It codes for CASSYQLYNEQFF.

This chain links TRBV19 with TRBJ2-2, with 10 bases aligning to TRBD2. The CDR3 is 16 amino acids. Germline loops: CDR1 LNHDA, CDR2 SQIVND (reference sequence). V trimming: 3 bases; J trimming: 4 bases; junction bases outside the gene matches: 5. In nucleotides, the CDR3 is TGTGCCAGTAGTATTGCCCGGACTAGCGGCACCGGGGAGCTGTTTTTT. Protein product: CASSIARTSGTGELFF.

This clone was detected once. V and J are TRBV27 and TRBJ2-1, with 12 bases fitting TRBD2. V lost 2 bases to trimming and J lost 2 bases; unmatched junction nucleotides: 7. The V gene's germline CDR1 is MNHEY and CDR2 SMNVEV (reference sequence). This CDR3 is 18 amino acids long. Here the CDR3 DNA reads TGTGCCAGCAGTTTACGGTGGACTAGCGGGACACCCTACAATGAGCAGTTCTTC. Amino acids: CASSLRWTSGTPYNEQFF.

J is TRBJ2-5 and V is TRBV11-2; D is uncertain. CDR1 and CDR2 (germline): SGHAT, FQNNGV. V lost 3 bases and J lost 2, with 10 bases in between. The CDR3 extends over 14 amino acids. The chain's CDR3 is CASSFGARQETQYF. The CDR3 DNA follows: TGTGCCAGCAGCTTCGGAGCGAGACAAGAGACCCAGTACTTC.

This clone was detected once. The chain uses TRBV11-2 and TRBJ2-5; D gene unclear. Trimming shortened V by 5 bases and J by 4 bases, and 23 bases separated the two germline ends. Germline values: CDR1 SGHAT, CDR2 FQNNGV. The CDR3 consists of 17 residues. The CDR3 spells CASSPQVLSNLRETQYF. The CDR3 nucleotides are TGTGCCAGCAGCCCACAAGTACTCTCCAACCTTCGAGAGACCCAGTACTTC.

Turning to this clone: Other DNA sequences in this specimen translate into the identical CDR3. CDR3 nucleotides: TGCGCCAGCAGCCAAGGGGACTACAATGAGCAGTTCTTC. It yields the protein CASSQGDYNEQFF. The chain employs TRBV5-1 and TRBJ2-1; possible D gene TRBD1, 5 bases. Trimming pared 4 bases from V and 3 bases from J, leaving 8 bases between. The length of the CDR3 is 13 residues. Germline V gene data show CDR1 as SGHRS and CDR2 as YFSETQ.

The chain couples TRBV5-1 to TRBJ2-7; D is unresolved. Germline V CDR1 and CDR2: SGHRS, YFSETQ. V lost 3 bases and J 8 bases, leaving 15 bases between the germline ends. The CDR3 is 13 residues long. CDR3 sequence reads: CASSWNGSGKQYF. The CDR3 DNA follows: TGCGCCAGCAGCTGGAACGGTTCGGGTAAGCAGTACTTC.

The rearrangement uses TRBV5-1 and TRBJ1-1; no firm D call. The CDR3 is made up of 15 amino acids. Germline V gives CDR1 SGHRS, CDR2 YFSETQ. Trimming removed 0 bases from V and 3 bases from J, with 12 bases in between. This chain's CDR3 is CASSLVTLGDTEAFF. In DNA, the CDR3 is TGCGCCAGCAGCTTGGTGACCCTAGGAGACACTGAAGCTTTCTTT. The whole variable domain, filled in from reference TRBV5-1 and TRBJ1-1, reads KAGVTQTPRYLIKTRGQQVTLSCSPISGHRSVSWYQQTPGQGLQFLFEYFSETQRNKGNFPGRFSGRQFSNSRSEMNVSTLELGDSALYLCASSLVTLGDTEAFFGQGTRLTVV.

The chain has TRBV15 and TRBJ1-5; D call uncertain. This CDR3 has 13 amino acids. Germline-derived CDR1 and CDR2 are LNHNV and YYDKDF (reference sequence). The V end was cut by 0 bases, the J end by 8 bases, with 8 bases between. The CDR3 loop is CATSRDLREPQHF. In nucleotides, the CDR3 is TGTGCCACCAGCAGAGATCTCCGGGAGCCCCAGCATTTT. Drawing the rest from reference TRBV15 and TRBJ1-5, the complete variable domain is DAMVIQNPRYQVTQFGKPVTLSCSQTLNHNVMYWYQQKSSQAPKLLFHYYDKDFNNEADTPDNFQSRRPNTSFCFLDIRSPGLGDTAMYLCATSRDLREPQHFGDGTRLSIL.

The chain recombines TRBV5-1 with TRBJ2-5; 9 bases match TRBD1. The J segment lost 2 bases and the V segment lost 2 bases, leaving 13 bases of the junction unmatched. In germline, CDR1 is SGHRS, CDR2 YFSETQ. The CDR3 loop spans 18 amino acids. The CDR3 reads CASSFRTGATVVQETQYF. DNA for the CDR3: TGCGCCAGCAGCTTTAGGACAGGGGCCACCGTAGTACAAGAGACCCAGTACTTC.

The chain recombines TRBV9 with TRBJ1-4; D is uncertain. V was clipped by 4 bases and J by 7 bases, with 17 bases between them. This CDR3 spans 15 amino acids. Germline V gives CDR1 SGDLS, CDR2 YYNGEE. CDR3 in DNA: TGTGCCAGCAGCCCGACCTCCCGGGGATCTGAAAAACTGTTTTTT. Its translation is CASSPTSRGSEKLFF. The entire variable domain, with the rest obtained from reference TRBV9 and TRBJ1-4, is as follows: DSGVTQTPKHLITATGQRVTLRCSPRSGDLSVYWYQQSLDQGLQFLIQYYNGEERAKGNILERFSAQQFPDLHSELNLSSLELGDSALYFCASSPTSRGSEKLFFGSGTQLSVL.

The J gene is TRBJ2-1, the V gene TRBV2, with 8 bases matching TRBD2. The CDR3 length is 15 residues. Germline lookup yields CDR1 SNHLY and CDR2 FYNNEI. V was clipped by 10 bases and J by 7 bases; unmatched bases: 15. DNA of the CDR3: TGTGCCACTTCCCACCCGGGACTAGACCGTAATGAGCAGTTCTTC. This encodes CATSHPGLDRNEQFF.

The count of this clone is one. The chain carries TRBV30 and TRBJ2-7; 16 nucleotides match TRBD2. With 0 bases clipped from V and 0 bases from J, the junction kept 8 bases outside the gene matches. This CDR3 has 19 amino acids. The V gene's germline CDR1 is GTSNPN and CDR2 SVGIG (reference sequence). The CDR3 protein is CAWSVNRGLAGGFSYEQYF. The CDR3 bases are TGTGCCTGGAGTGTTAACAGGGGACTAGCGGGAGGGTTCTCCTACGAGCAGTACTTC.

The V gene is TRBV18, the J gene TRBJ2-3; 10 bases map to TRBD2. V was pared by 4 bases and J by 0 bases, with 13 bases of the junction left unmatched. This CDR3 is 19 amino acids long. Germline V gene sequence: CDR1 KGHSH, CDR2 LQKENI. The CDR3 DNA follows: TGTGCCAGCTCACTAAGACTTAGGACTAGCGGTGCTAGCACAGATACGCAGTATTTT. This translates into CASSLRLRTSGASTDTQYF.

Details on this clone: The same CDR3 is also encoded by other DNA sequences in this sample. The chain employs TRBV28 and TRBJ1-2, with 7 bases that match TRBD1. Germline lookup yields CDR1 MDHEN and CDR2 SYDVKM. Trimming at V came to 3 bases and at J to 4 bases, leaving 5 bases not matched to a gene. This CDR3 comprises 14 residues. CDR3 nucleotide sequence: TGTGCCAGCAGTTTTGCCGACAGGGTCTATGGCTACACCTTC. Its protein is CASSFADRVYGYTF.

This chain's CDR3 is CASSLQDNYGYTF. CDR3 nucleotides: TGTGCCAGCTCACTTCAAGATAACTATGGCTACACCTTC. The rearrangement uses TRBV18 and TRBJ1-2; no firm D call. The CDR3 covers 13 residues. CDR1 KGHSH and CDR2 LQKENI come from the germline V gene. Between the trimmed V and J ends, which lost 4 bases and 1 base, there was a span of 7 bases. The whole variable domain, remainder taken from reference TRBV18 and TRBJ1-2, is NAGVMQNPRHLVRRRGQEARLRCSPMKGHSHVYWYRQLPEEGLKFMVYLQKENIIDESGMPKERFSAEFPKEGPSILRIQQVVRGDSAAYFCASSLQDNYGYTFGSGTRLTVV.

V usage is TRBV2 and J usage is TRBJ1-3; D gene uncertain. This CDR3 is 13 amino acids long. V was clipped by 5 bases and J by 2 bases, with 7 bases between them. Germline V gene sequence: CDR1 SNHLY, CDR2 FYNNEI. This chain's CDR3 is CASSLSAGNTIYF. The DNA for the CDR3 is TGTGCCAGCAGTCTTTCGGCTGGAAACACCATATATTTT.

The chain employs TRBV2 and TRBJ2-4, with 9 positions matching TRBD1. Losses at the gene ends were 1 base for V and 6 bases for J; bases not matched to a gene: 13. The CDR3 is 18 residues long. Germline V lookup: CDR1 SNHLY, CDR2 FYNNEI. The CDR3 spells CASSEERRTGDKRNIQYF. The CDR3 DNA reads TGTGCCAGCAGTGAAGAACGGAGGACAGGGGATAAGAGAAACATTCAGTACTTC.